The 10 T cell receptor beta chains below come from one sample, sequenced in a study of blood T cell repertoires in COVID-19. Measured with immunoSEQ multiplex PCR; TCRdb has only the in-frame clones, and not every one. Of about 200,000 clones detected, more than 70% appear once; the ten largest clones hold around 1.5%. Material for sequencing was peripheral blood. All receptors derive from a man younger than 35 with active or convalescent COVID-19.

The chain joins TRBV7-3 to TRBJ2-3; D may be TRBD2 (5 bases). Per germline, CDR1 SGHTA and CDR2 FQGTGA. Trimming cost V 5 bases and J 5 bases, with 17 bases left between them. CDR3 length: 15 residues. The CDR3, as DNA: TGTGCCAGCAGCGTGGACGGGGATGGTAGAGATACGCAGTATTTT. It codes for CASSVDGDGRDTQYF.

This rearrangement joins TRBV5-6 to TRBJ2-3; D not certain. With 0 bases removed from V and 2 bases from J, the gap between germline ends came to 10 bases. CDR1 is SGHDT and CDR2 is YYEEEE in the germline V gene. The CDR3 length is 15 residues. The CDR3 nucleotides read TGTGCCAGCAGCTTGGGTGCCGGGTTCACAGATACGCAGTATTTT. Encoded protein: CASSLGAGFTDTQYF.

The rearrangement joins TRBV2 to TRBJ1-6; D might be TRBD1 (5 bases). The length of the CDR3 is 15 residues. In germline, CDR1 is SNHLY, CDR2 FYNNEI. Trimming removed 2 bases from V and 9 bases from J, with 14 bases in between. In DNA form, the CDR3 reads TGTGCCAGCAGTGAATTGGGGGGGTACAGTTCACCCCTCCACTTT. Translated: CASSELGGYSSPLHF.

Here the CDR3 reads CASSSGLLTYEQYF. In DNA form, the CDR3 reads TGTGCCAGCAGTTCGGGACTCTTGACCTACGAGCAGTACTTC. The chain combines TRBV27 with TRBJ2-7; D possibly corresponds to TRBD2 (6 bases). There are 14 residues in the CDR3. The V end lost 4 bases, the J end lost 2 bases, and 12 bases lay between the germline ends. CDR1 and CDR2 (germline): MNHEY, SMNVEV (reference sequence).

The V gene is TRBV5-6, the J gene TRBJ1-5, with D unresolved. This CDR3 spans 14 amino acids. Germline values: CDR1 SGHDT, CDR2 YYEEEE. Trimming cost V 0 bases and J 7 bases, with 11 bases left between them. CDR3 sequence reads: CASSLGHSGQPQHF. CDR3 in DNA: TGTGCCAGCAGCTTGGGCCACTCCGGGCAGCCCCAGCATTTT.

The chain uses TRBV4-1 and TRBJ2-3, with 8 bases that match TRBD1. Germline trimming cut 4 bases from V and 4 bases from J; bases unmatched to any gene: 13. The CDR3 loop spans 17 amino acids. From germline, CDR1 is MGHRA and CDR2 YSYEKL. CDR3 DNA: TGCGCCAGCAGCCTAAACCTTATCCAGGGGGCCGCAGATACGCAGTATTTT. Residues: CASSLNLIQGAADTQYF.

The V gene is TRBV2, the J gene TRBJ1-1, with no clear D. Germline CDR1 SNHLY, CDR2 FYNNEI. CDR3 length: 14 residues. Trimming took 6 bases from V and 5 from J, leaving 16 bases between them. The CDR3 region has the DNA TGTGCCAGCAGAGTCTCCGGGAGTCGGACTGAAGCTTTCTTT. Its protein product is CASRVSGSRTEAFF.

The sample holds one count of this clone. The chain combines TRBV6-5 with TRBJ1-2, with a possible D match to TRBD1 (6 bases). This CDR3 comprises 13 residues. The V and J ends lost 6 bases and 2 bases respectively, with 10 bases between them. The germline gives CDR1 MNHEY, CDR2 SVGAGI. CDR3 coding DNA: TGTGCCAGCAGAAAAACAGGGAACTATGGCTACACCTTC. Translation gives CASRKTGNYGYTF.

As regards this clone: The sample holds other DNA sequences that translate to the same CDR3. V gene TRBV9 combines with J gene TRBJ2-3, with D possibly being TRBD2 (5 bases). The germline V gene has CDR1 SGDLS and CDR2 YYNGEE. This CDR3 region has 13 residues. V was cut by 2 bases and J by 1 base, with 5 bases left in between. The CDR3 sequence is CASSVGGTDTQYF. CDR3 nucleotides: TGTGCCAGCAGCGTCGGGGGCACAGATACGCAGTATTTT.

This clone occurred once. The chain employs TRBV4-3 and TRBJ1-6; TRBD1 is a possible D gene (6 bases). V was pared by 3 bases and J by 13 bases, with 16 bases between. The CDR3 runs 14 residues. The germline CDR1 and CDR2 sequences are LGHNA and YSLEER. CDR3 region: CASSHSDRKGPLHF. CDR3 nucleotides: TGCGCCAGCAGCCACTCTGACAGGAAGGGTCCCCTCCACTTT.